The 11 T cell receptor beta chains below were found in one sample sequenced in a study of blood T cell repertoires in COVID-19. Clones were sequenced by immunoSEQ multiplex PCR, and TCRdb holds only the in-frame ones, with some missing. The sample has about 93,000 clones, roughly 88% seen once. Sequencing input: peripheral blood. Receptor source: a human donor with active COVID-19. The donor label of this sample is uncertain.

The gene calls are TRBV9 and TRBJ2-7; possibly TRBD1 for D (6 bases). The ends were cut back, 4 bases at V and 2 bases at J, with 19 bases in the middle. In germline, CDR1 is SGDLS, CDR2 YYNGEE. The CDR3 totals 16 residues. The CDR3 DNA reads as TGTGCCAGCAGCCCAGAGGTCGGCAGGGGAGCCTACGAGCAGTACTTC. This encodes CASSPEVGRGAYEQYF.

The rearrangement uses TRBV18 and TRBJ1-4; 11 bases line up with TRBD1. Germline CDR1 and CDR2: KGHSH and LQKENI. With 6 bases clipped from V and 5 bases from J, the junction kept 5 bases outside the gene matches. This CDR3 contains 15 residues. CDR3 in DNA: TGTGCCAGCTCCCTGGACAGGGGGCCCAATGAAAAACTGTTTTTT. It translates to CASSLDRGPNEKLFF.

This sequence joins TRBV5-4 and TRBJ1-6; D call uncertain. This CDR3 has 13 residues. V was cut by 0 bases and J by 8 bases, with 6 bases left in between. Germline CDR1 SGHNT, CDR2 YYREEE (reference sequence). CDR3 region: CASSLAGDSPLHF. The CDR3 DNA sequence: TGTGCCAGCAGCTTGGCCGGGGATTCACCCCTCCACTTT.

The rearrangement links TRBV27 to TRBJ1-1; D is undetermined. The CDR3 runs 14 residues. Germline lookup yields CDR1 MNHEY and CDR2 SMNVEV (reference sequence). The germline V and J ends were trimmed by 6 bases and 3 bases, with 14 bases remaining between them. The CDR3 DNA follows: TGTGCCAGCAGGATGAGGGTTGAGGACACTGAAGCTTTCTTT. Translation: CASRMRVEDTEAFF.

J is TRBJ2-2 and V is TRBV7-3; D unresolved. Trimming took 1 base from V and 1 from J, leaving 4 bases between them. Germline CDR1 and CDR2: SGHTA and FQGTGA. The CDR3 extends over 14 amino acids. The CDR3 region has the DNA TGTGCCAGCAGCTTAAGCGGGAACACCGGGGAGCTGTTTTTT. It translates to CASSLSGNTGELFF.

The V call is TRBV5-5, the J call TRBJ2-1; D might be TRBD1 (6 bases). The CDR3 consists of 15 residues. Germline V gene lookup returns CDR1 SGHKS and CDR2 YYEKEE (reference sequence). Trimming took off 10 bases at V and 0 bases at J, with 17 bases between the two ends. CDR3 nucleotide sequence: TGTGCCTGCCGCCAGGGACACGACTCCTACAATGAGCAGTTCTTC. This encodes CACRQGHDSYNEQFF.

The V and J genes are TRBV7-9 and TRBJ2-1; the match to TRBD1 covers 8 bases. V trimming: 4 bases; J trimming: 2 bases; junction bases outside the gene matches: 4. The CDR3 has 15 amino acids. CDR1 and CDR2 from the germline V gene are SEHNR and FQNEAQ (reference sequence). CDR3 coding DNA: TGTGCCAGCAGCTCGCCGGGACAGGCCTACAATGAGCAGTTCTTC. Translation gives CASSSPGQAYNEQFF.

The rearrangement joins TRBV4-3 to TRBJ2-7, with unresolved D. Per germline, CDR1 LGHNA and CDR2 YSLEER. This CDR3 is built from 16 residues. Trimming removed 0 bases from V and 3 bases from J, with 15 bases in between. The CDR3 protein is CASSQEVRLAYYEQYF. In DNA, the CDR3 is TGCGCCAGCAGCCAAGAGGTCCGGTTAGCCTACTACGAGCAGTACTTC.

The chain uses TRBV7-2 and TRBJ2-5, with TRBD1 matching 8 bases. V shed 4 bases and J 5 bases; nucleotides not matched to a gene: 3. CDR3 length equals 13 residues. Germline V gene data show CDR1 as SGHTA and CDR2 as FQGNSA. CDR3 sequence (DNA): TGTGCCAGCAGCTCTAACAGGGGGGAGACCCAGTACTTC. Residues: CASSSNRGETQYF.

J is TRBJ2-3 and V is TRBV5-1, with D possibly TRBD2 on 5 matching bases. V dropped 0 bases and J dropped 5 bases, with 13 bases sitting between them. This CDR3 is built from 15 residues. Germline CDR1 SGHRS, CDR2 YFSETQ. DNA of the CDR3: TGCGCCAGCAGCTTGGGTTACGGGGATGGAGATACGCAGTATTTT. It codes for CASSLGYGDGDTQYF.

The V call is TRBV15, the J call TRBJ2-7; TRBD1 matches at 8 bases. With 5 bases clipped from V and 3 bases from J, the junction kept 6 bases outside the gene matches. This CDR3 contains 14 residues. CDR1 and CDR2 from the germline V gene are LNHNV and YYDKDF (reference sequence). The CDR3 sequence is CATSGTGTGYEQYF. The CDR3 nucleotides read TGTGCCACCAGCGGGACCGGGACAGGCTACGAGCAGTACTTC.